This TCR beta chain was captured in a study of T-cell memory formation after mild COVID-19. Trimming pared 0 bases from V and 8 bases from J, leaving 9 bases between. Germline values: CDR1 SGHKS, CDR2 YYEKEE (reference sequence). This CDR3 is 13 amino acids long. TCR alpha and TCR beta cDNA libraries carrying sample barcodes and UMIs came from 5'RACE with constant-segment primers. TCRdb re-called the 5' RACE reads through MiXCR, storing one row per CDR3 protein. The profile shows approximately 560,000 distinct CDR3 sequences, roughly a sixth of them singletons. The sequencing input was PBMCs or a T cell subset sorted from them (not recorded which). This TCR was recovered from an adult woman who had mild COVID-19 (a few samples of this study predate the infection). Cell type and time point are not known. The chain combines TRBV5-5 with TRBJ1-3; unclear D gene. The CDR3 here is CASSLDAGYTIYF. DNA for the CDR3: TGTGCCAGCAGCTTGGATGCCGGGTACACCATATATTTT.